The next 5 T cell receptor beta chains were all read from a single sample in a study of CD8 T cells in ankylosing spondylitis. TCRdb reprocessed the 5' RACE reads with MiXCR, giving one entry per CDR3 protein. The table shows more than 300,000 distinct CDR3 sequences, with roughly 10% occurring only once. The sequencing sample was made of blood, either unsorted or a sorted T cell fraction (not recorded which). Receptors were obtained from a female donor with ankylosing spondylitis or in good health (not recorded which).

The CDR3, as DNA: TGTGCCAGCAGTTCGCGACCTGACAGACTCTATGGCTACACCTTC. Translating gives CASSSRPDRLYGYTF. V usage is TRBV28 and J usage is TRBJ1-2, with D possibly being TRBD1 (5 bases). Germline V gene data show CDR1 as MDHEN and CDR2 as SYDVKM. Trimming pared 4 bases from V and 4 bases from J, leaving 16 bases between. This CDR3 has 15 amino acids.

This clonotype was counted many times. This sequence joins TRBV10-3 and TRBJ2-5, with D perhaps being TRBD1 or TRBD2 (6 bases each). V lost 8 bases, J lost 9 bases, and 22 bases lay in between. The CDR3 runs to 14 residues. Per the germline V gene, CDR1 is ENHRY and CDR2 is SYGVKD. The CDR3: CAIGVSYEGGAQYF. CDR3 DNA sequence: TGTGCCATCGGAGTAAGCTATGAGGGGGGTGCCCAGTACTTC.

This clonotype was seen ten or more times. This chain connects TRBV11-2 to TRBJ2-1; 9 bases align to TRBD1. The CDR3 is made up of 20 amino acids. Per the germline V gene, CDR1 is SGHAT and CDR2 is FQNNGV. Unmatched junction bases numbered 19, after V lost 2 bases and J lost 5 bases. The chain's CDR3 is CASSLPMGGSGTGNDNEQFF. The DNA for the CDR3 is TGTGCCAGCAGCTTACCCATGGGCGGGTCGGGGACAGGGAACGACAATGAGCAGTTCTTC.

This clonotype was seen at least ten times. CDR3 DNA: TGTGCCAGCAGTTTAGCCGAGGTCTATGGCTACACCTTC. Translation: CASSLAEVYGYTF. The gene calls are TRBV12-3 or TRBV12-4 and TRBJ1-2; the D is unclear. This CDR3 region has 13 residues. Trimming took 0 bases from V and 4 from J, leaving 6 bases between them.

This sequence joins TRBV20-1 and TRBJ1-6; D is ambiguous. Germline assignment: CDR1 DFQATT and CDR2 SNEGSKA (reference sequence). V was shortened by 4 bases and J by 8 bases, with 6 bases between the two germline ends. The CDR3 loop spans 11 amino acids. The CDR3 DNA follows: TGCAGTGCTACCTGGGATTCACCCCTCCACTTT. Its protein is CSATWDSPLHF.